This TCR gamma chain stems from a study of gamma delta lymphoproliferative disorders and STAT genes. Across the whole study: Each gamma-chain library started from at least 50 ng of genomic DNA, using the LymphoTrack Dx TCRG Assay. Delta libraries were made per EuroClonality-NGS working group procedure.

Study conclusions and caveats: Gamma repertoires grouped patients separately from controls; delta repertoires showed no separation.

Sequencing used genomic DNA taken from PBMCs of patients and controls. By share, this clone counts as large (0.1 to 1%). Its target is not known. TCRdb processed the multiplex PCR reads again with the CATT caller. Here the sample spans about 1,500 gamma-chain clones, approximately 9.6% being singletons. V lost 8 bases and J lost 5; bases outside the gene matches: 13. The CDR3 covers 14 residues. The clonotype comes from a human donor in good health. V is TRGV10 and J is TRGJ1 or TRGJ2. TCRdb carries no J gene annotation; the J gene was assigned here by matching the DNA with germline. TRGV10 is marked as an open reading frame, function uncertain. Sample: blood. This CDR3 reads CAAWDYRFDYKKLF. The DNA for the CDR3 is TGTGCTGCGTGGGATTATAGGTTCGATTATAAGAAACTCTTT.